This record looks at one TCR beta chain sequence and its context. The authors' processing: Amplifying reference gene primers gave estimates of nucleated cell counts. Assay: immunoSEQ multiplex PCR; the TCRdb copy retains only in-frame clones and omits some. V, J and clone size reflect that table, while D and trimming were determined from the DNA. The table shows 100,000 to 150,000 clones, with roughly two thirds occurring only once. These data are taken from a study of blood T cell repertoires in COVID-19. Looking at the study overall: Italy, Spain and the United States were the sources of the convalescent and acute COVID-19 samples. Sample material is recorded as cDNA or gDNA derived from T cells, B-cell-depleted T cells, or PBMCs.

This CDR3 has 19 amino acids. The ends lost 1 base at V and 0 bases at J; junction bases unmatched: 12. Germline assignment: CDR1 SEHNR and CDR2 FQNEAQ (reference sequence). This TCR was recovered from a woman in her 70s with acute or convalescent COVID-19. Sequencing was carried out using peripheral blood. V and J are TRBV7-9 and TRBJ2-4, with TRBD1 matching over 7 bases. CDR3 DNA: TGTGCCAGCAGCTTAGGATGGGACAGCCAAGGGAAAGCCAAAAACATTCAGTACTTC. This encodes CASSLGWDSQGKAKNIQYF.